This TCR beta chain was sequenced during a study of blood T cells in healthy people across ages. This CDR3 comprises 14 residues. Germline CDR1 DFQATT, CDR2 SNEGSKA (reference sequence). This clonotype was picked up a small number of times. Its matching antigen is unknown. Using a J-beta primer mix together with a sample-barcoded 5' primer, a second PCR was run for about 6 to 12 cycles. Every cDNA molecule carried a tag from a template-switch adaptor bearing 12 random nucleotides. TCRdb used MiXCR to reprocess the 5' RACE reads, holding one entry per CDR3 protein. The repertoire holds around 1,000,000 distinct CDR3 sequences, 25% seen once, with 0.65% to 0.95% in the top ten. Findings of the study overall: Higher diversity, along with more naive CD4+ cells, distinguished long-lived donors from aged donors.

These data also formed part of another study, on T cells of mothers and their children. That paper states: Per child, around 3 million TCR beta CDR3 reads were obtained, against over 10 million per mother.

This clonotype was obtained from a girl aged 2 to 9 in good health. Sequences were obtained from blood. The genes are TRBV20-1 and TRBJ2-5; a weak D match, TRBD1 (5 bases). Near its end, the DNA agrees better with TRBJ2-1, so the J call may be wrong. This CDR3 is CSASPTVQWAEQFF. CDR3 DNA sequence: TGCAGTGCTAGCCCGACAGTCCAGTGGGCTGAGCAGTTCTTC.